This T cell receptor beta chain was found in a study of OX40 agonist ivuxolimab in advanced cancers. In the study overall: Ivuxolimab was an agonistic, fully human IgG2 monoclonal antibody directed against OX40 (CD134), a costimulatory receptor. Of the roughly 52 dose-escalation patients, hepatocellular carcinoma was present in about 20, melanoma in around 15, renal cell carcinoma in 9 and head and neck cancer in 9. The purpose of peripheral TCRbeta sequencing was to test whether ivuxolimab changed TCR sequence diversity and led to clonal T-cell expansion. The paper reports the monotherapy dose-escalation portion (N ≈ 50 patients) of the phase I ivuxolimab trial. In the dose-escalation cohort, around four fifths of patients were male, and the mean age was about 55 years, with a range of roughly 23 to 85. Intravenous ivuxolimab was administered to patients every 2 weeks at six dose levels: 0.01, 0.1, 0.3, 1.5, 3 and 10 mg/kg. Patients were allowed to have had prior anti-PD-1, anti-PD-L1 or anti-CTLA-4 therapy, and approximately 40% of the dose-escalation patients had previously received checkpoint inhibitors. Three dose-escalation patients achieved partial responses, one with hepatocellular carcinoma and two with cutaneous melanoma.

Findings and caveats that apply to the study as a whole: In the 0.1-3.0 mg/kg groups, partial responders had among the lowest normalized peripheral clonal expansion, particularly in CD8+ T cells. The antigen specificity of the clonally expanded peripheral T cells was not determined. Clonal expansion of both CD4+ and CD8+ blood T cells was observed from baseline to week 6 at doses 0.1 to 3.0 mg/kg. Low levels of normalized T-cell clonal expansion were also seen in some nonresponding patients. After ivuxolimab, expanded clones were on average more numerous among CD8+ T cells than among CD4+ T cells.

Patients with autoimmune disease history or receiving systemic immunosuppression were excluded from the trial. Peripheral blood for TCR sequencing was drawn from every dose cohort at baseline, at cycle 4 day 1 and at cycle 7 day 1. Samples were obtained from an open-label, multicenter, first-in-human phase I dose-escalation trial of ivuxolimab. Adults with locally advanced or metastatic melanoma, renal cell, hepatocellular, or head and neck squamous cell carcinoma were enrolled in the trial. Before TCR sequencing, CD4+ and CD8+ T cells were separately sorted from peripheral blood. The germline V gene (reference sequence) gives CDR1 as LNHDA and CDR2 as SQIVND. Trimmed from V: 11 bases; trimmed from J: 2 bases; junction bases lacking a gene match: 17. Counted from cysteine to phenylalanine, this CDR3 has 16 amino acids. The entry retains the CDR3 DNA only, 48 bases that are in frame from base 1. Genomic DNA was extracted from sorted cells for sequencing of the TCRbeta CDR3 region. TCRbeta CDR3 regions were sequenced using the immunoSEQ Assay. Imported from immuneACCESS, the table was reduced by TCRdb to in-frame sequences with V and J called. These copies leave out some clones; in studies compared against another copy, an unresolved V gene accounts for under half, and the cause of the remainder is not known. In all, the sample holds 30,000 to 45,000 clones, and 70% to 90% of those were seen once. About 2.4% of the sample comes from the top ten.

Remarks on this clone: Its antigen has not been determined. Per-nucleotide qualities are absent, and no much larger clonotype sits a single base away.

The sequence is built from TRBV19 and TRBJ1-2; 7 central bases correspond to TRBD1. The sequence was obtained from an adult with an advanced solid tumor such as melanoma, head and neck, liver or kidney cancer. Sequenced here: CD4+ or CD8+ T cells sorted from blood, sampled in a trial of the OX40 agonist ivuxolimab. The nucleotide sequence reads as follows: TGTGCCTCCTCGAGCGGGGGGACAGAGGTGAACTATGGCTACACCTTC. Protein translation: CASSSGGTEVNYGYTF.